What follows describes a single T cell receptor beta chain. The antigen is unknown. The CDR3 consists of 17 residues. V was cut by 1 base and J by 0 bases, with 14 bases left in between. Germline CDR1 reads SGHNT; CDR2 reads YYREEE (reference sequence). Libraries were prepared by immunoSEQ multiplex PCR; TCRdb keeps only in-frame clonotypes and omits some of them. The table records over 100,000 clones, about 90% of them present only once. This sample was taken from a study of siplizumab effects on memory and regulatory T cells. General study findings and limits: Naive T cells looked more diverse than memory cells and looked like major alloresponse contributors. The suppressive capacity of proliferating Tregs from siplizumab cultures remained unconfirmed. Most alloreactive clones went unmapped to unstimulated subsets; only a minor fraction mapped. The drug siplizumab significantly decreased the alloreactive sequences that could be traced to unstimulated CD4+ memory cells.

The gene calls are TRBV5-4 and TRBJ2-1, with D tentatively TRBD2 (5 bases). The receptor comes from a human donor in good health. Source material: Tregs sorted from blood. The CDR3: CASSLSGGGRSYNEQFF. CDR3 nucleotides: TGTGCCAGCAGCTTGTCGGGCGGAGGACGCTCCTACAATGAGCAGTTCTTC.